The 15 T cell receptor beta chains listed next were all sequenced from one sample in a study of neurological immune-mediated disorders. TCRdb called the 5' RACE reads again in MiXCR, with one record for every CDR3 protein. The data contain under 80,000 distinct CDR3 sequences, roughly 9.9% of them singletons. What was sequenced was PBMCs. Source of these receptors: a man in his fifties or sixties in good health.

At least ten counts were recorded for this clonotype. The V call is TRBV20-1, the J call TRBJ2-1; D gene uncertain. The V end was cut by 3 bases, the J end by 5 bases, with 8 bases between. The germline CDR1 and CDR2 sequences are DFQATT and SNEGSKA (reference sequence). The CDR3 extends over 12 amino acids. CDR3 coding DNA: TGCAGTGCTAGTGGGCCCCACAATGAGCAGTTCTTC. It translates to CSASGPHNEQFF.

The sample holds many counts of this clonotype. The chain uses TRBV7-2 and TRBJ1-1; D perhaps matches TRBD1 (5 bases). V shed 1 base and J shed 2 bases, with 14 bases lying between them. CDR1 is SGHTA, CDR2 FQGNSA, per germline. This CDR3 is 16 amino acids long. Here the CDR3 DNA reads TGTGCCAGCAGCTTAGATTTGGGCAGGGCAAACACTGAAGCTTTCTTT. It specifies CASSLDLGRANTEAFF.

This clonotype is a singleton in its sample. A much larger clone differs from this one at a single base, so this may be a read error. The rearrangement links TRBV10-3 to TRBJ1-3; 7 bases line up with TRBD1. The CDR3 extends over 16 amino acids. CDR1 is ENHRY and CDR2 is SYGVKD in the germline V gene. The CDR3 nucleotides read TGTGTCATCAGTGGGACAGCGCAGCTCTCTGGAAACACCATATATTTT. Protein product: CVISGTAQLSGNTIYF.

The chain carries TRBV7-3 and TRBJ2-7; D might be TRBD1 (6 bases). The germline V gene encodes CDR1 SGHTA and CDR2 FQGTGA. V lost 3 bases to trimming and J lost 5 bases, with 11 bases between them. The CDR3 sequence is 13 residues long. The CDR3 DNA is TGTGCCAGCAGCTTTGGCAGGGGCCACGAGCAGTACTTC. Protein sequence: CASSFGRGHEQYF.

This clonotype was seen ten or more times. The chain carries TRBV20-1 and TRBJ1-6; D uncertain. Trimming removed 3 bases at V and 6 bases at J, with 12 bases between. Germline V gene data show CDR1 as DFQATT and CDR2 as SNEGSKA (reference sequence). This CDR3 has 14 residues. The CDR3 bases are TGCAGTGCTAGTTCCGGACGGACTAATTCACCCCTCCACTTT. It encodes CSASSGRTNSPLHF.

This clonotype appeared many times. The chain joins TRBV5-1 to TRBJ2-3, with 10 bases matching TRBD1. Per the germline V gene, CDR1 is SGHRS and CDR2 is YFSETQ. With V trimmed by 3 bases and J by 4 bases, 5 bases remained unmatched. The CDR3 runs 15 residues. The CDR3 protein is CASSSGTGVADTQYF. The CDR3 DNA is TGCGCCAGCAGCTCCGGGACAGGGGTTGCAGATACGCAGTATTTT.

This clonotype was recorded many times. The CDR3 reads CASSLPLVNEQFF. The CDR3 DNA reads TGCGCCAGCAGCTTGCCCCTCGTCAATGAGCAGTTCTTC. V is TRBV5-1 and J is TRBJ2-1; D gene ambiguous. The CDR3 sequence is 13 residues long. Per germline, CDR1 SGHRS and CDR2 YFSETQ. V lost 1 base to trimming and J lost 6 bases, with 8 bases between them.

This clonotype was recorded at least ten times. This sequence joins TRBV18 and TRBJ2-2; 9 positions agree with TRBD1. The germline CDR1 and CDR2 sequences are KGHSH and LQKENI. This CDR3 has 15 amino acids. The J segment lost 6 bases and the V segment lost 3 bases, leaving 5 bases of the junction unmatched. The CDR3 sequence: CASSPNRGHAGELFF. CDR3 DNA: TGTGCCAGCTCACCGAACAGGGGGCACGCCGGGGAGCTGTTTTTT.

This clonotype showed up many times. CDR3 loop: CASSLVGAPTGELFF. DNA for the CDR3: TGTGCCAGCAGCTTAGTGGGGGCTCCCACCGGGGAGCTGTTTTTT. The rearrangement uses TRBV7-9 and TRBJ2-2; perhaps TRBD1 as D (6 bases). This CDR3 comprises 15 residues. Germline V gene data show CDR1 as SEHNR and CDR2 as FQNEAQ (reference sequence). Trimming took 1 base from V and 4 from J, leaving 10 bases between them.

This clonotype occurred many times. The chain has TRBV5-1 and TRBJ1-2; 11 bases align to TRBD1. The germline V gene encodes CDR1 SGHRS and CDR2 YFSETQ. This CDR3 is 15 amino acids long. Unmatched junction bases numbered 9, after V lost 4 bases and J lost 7 bases. CDR3 residues: CASSRPGQGESGYTF. The CDR3 bases are TGCGCCAGCAGCCGTCCGGGACAGGGGGAGTCTGGCTACACCTTC.

This clonotype was seen repeatedly, ten times or more. The rearrangement joins TRBV6-2 or TRBV6-3 to TRBJ2-7; maybe TRBD1 (5 bases). This CDR3 has 12 amino acids. The V gene's germline CDR1 is MNHEY and CDR2 SVGEGT. Deletions cut 5 bases from V and 5 bases from J, with 10 bases between. The CDR3 nucleotides read TGTGCCAGCAGTAGACAGATCGACGAGCAGTACTTC. It yields the protein CASSRQIDEQYF.

This clonotype showed up many times. The gene calls are TRBV28 and TRBJ2-5; D unclear. Trimming took 4 bases from V and 2 from J, leaving 8 bases between them. Germline-derived CDR1 and CDR2 are MDHEN and SYDVKM. The CDR3 consists of 13 residues. CDR3 nucleotide sequence: TGTGCCAGCAGTTATGGCGCTCAAGAGACCCAGTACTTC. Protein: CASSYGAQETQYF. The entire variable domain, with the rest obtained from reference TRBV28 and TRBJ2-5, is as follows: DVKVTQSSRYLVKRTGEKVFLECVQDMDHENMFWYRQDPGLGLRLIYFSYDVKMKEKGDIPEGYSVSREKKERFSLILESASTNQTSMYLCASSYGAQETQYFGPGTRLLVL.

This clonotype was detected many times. J is TRBJ2-5 and V is TRBV4-3; the match to TRBD1 covers 8 bases. CDR1 is LGHNA and CDR2 is YSLEER in the germline V gene. The J segment lost 5 bases and the V segment lost 4 bases, leaving 9 bases of the junction unmatched. There are 15 residues in the CDR3. CDR3 sequence: CASSRDSGGAETQYF. DNA for the CDR3: TGCGCCAGCAGCCGAGACTCAGGGGGCGCGGAGACCCAGTACTTC.

The V and J genes are TRBV5-1 and TRBJ2-2, with 12 bases lining up with TRBD1. Losses at the gene ends were 1 base for V and 6 bases for J; bases not matched to a gene: 4. The CDR3 is 16 residues long. Germline loops: CDR1 SGHRS, CDR2 YFSETQ. The CDR3 DNA reads TGCGCCAGCAGCTTGACGGGACAGGGGGCCCCCGGGGAGCTGTTTTTT. Translation: CASSLTGQGAPGELFF.

V is TRBV7-8 and J is TRBJ1-3; weak D call: TRBD1 (5 bases). The CDR3 has 14 residues. The germline V gene has CDR1 SGHVS and CDR2 FQNEAQ. V lost 1 base and J 1 base, leaving 5 bases between the germline ends. Here the CDR3 reads CASSLGTSGNTIYF. The CDR3 nucleotides read TGTGCCAGCAGCTTAGGGACATCTGGAAACACCATATATTTT.